The present entry profiles one T cell receptor beta chain with its context. This specimen belongs to a study of blood T cell repertoires in COVID-19. Across the whole study: Acute and convalescent COVID-19 specimens originated in the United States, Italy and Spain. The analysed material was cDNA or gDNA that came from T cells, B-cell-depleted T cells, or PBMCs.

The V gene lost 4 bases and the J gene lost 2 bases, with 9 bases spanning the gap. Germline-derived CDR1 and CDR2 are SNHLY and FYNNEI. This CDR3 is 14 amino acids long. Per the original methods: Amplifying reference gene primers gave estimates of nucleated cell counts. Sequencing was performed with immunoSEQ multiplex PCR; in TCRdb, only in-frame clones are kept and a portion is missing. V and J calls and clone size are copied from that table; D and trimming were computed from the DNA. The sample carries about 150,000 clones, approximately 80% recorded once. The TCR originated in a woman aged 55-70 years with active or convalescent COVID-19. The chain uses TRBV2 and TRBJ1-5; D uncertain. Material: peripheral blood. Here the CDR3 reads CASSVSSGNQPQHF. The CDR3 DNA is TGTGCCAGCAGTGTCTCCAGTGGCAATCAGCCCCAGCATTTT. The full variable domain, rest sourced from reference TRBV2 and TRBJ1-5, is EPEVTQTPSHQVTQMGQEVILRCVPISNHLYFYWYRQILGQKVEFLVSFYNNEISEKSEIFDDQFSVERPDGSNFTLKIRSTKLEDSAMYFCASSVSSGNQPQHFGDGTRLSIL.